This record covers a single T cell receptor beta chain. This sample was included in a study of blood T cell repertoires in COVID-19. Study-level background: Acute-phase and convalescent COVID-19 samples originated in the United States, Italy and Spain. The cDNA or gDNA used as material had been derived from T cells, B-cell-depleted T cells, or PBMCs.

The authors' processing: Quantification of nucleated cells was approximated via reference gene primer amplification. The assay was immunoSEQ multiplex PCR, and TCRdb's table has in-frame clones only and misses some. Clone size and V and J calls were adopted from that table, with D and trimming inferred from the DNA. Of 200,000 to 250,000 clones listed, nearly 85% are singletons. There are 14 residues in the CDR3. CDR1 and CDR2 from the germline V gene are SNHLY and FYNNEI. The V and J ends lost 8 bases and 4 bases respectively, with 16 bases between them. The chain joins TRBV2 to TRBJ2-3; D may be TRBD2 (6 bases). This TCR was recovered from a human donor in a cohort sampled during active COVID-19. Sequencing was carried out using peripheral blood. This CDR3 reads CASWGLGLADTQYF. CDR3 coding DNA: TGTGCCAGCTGGGGACTTGGGCTGGCAGATACGCAGTATTTT. Combining the CDR3 with reference TRBV2 and TRBJ2-3 gives the whole variable domain EPEVTQTPSHQVTQMGQEVILRCVPISNHLYFYWYRQILGQKVEFLVSFYNNEISEKSEIFDDQFSVERPDGSNFTLKIRSTKLEDSAMYFCASWGLGLADTQYFGPGTRLTVL.